This record covers a single TCR beta chain. What it recognizes is unknown. It was with a sample-barcoded 5' primer and a J-beta primer mix that a second PCR of about 6 to 12 cycles was run. TCRdb processed the 5' RACE reads anew with MiXCR; each CDR3 protein has one entry. The sample yields around 1,900,000 distinct CDR3 sequences, more than 35% seen once. The source of the sample is a study of blood T cells in healthy people across ages. Study-wide results and caveats: Unknown CMV status may confound age-related changes in expanded clones. Per million T cells, TCR beta diversity dropped roughly linearly as age increased. The percentage of naive T cells correlated strongly with TCR beta diversity.

Germline V lookup: CDR1 LGHNA, CDR2 YSLEER. The CDR3 sequence is 13 residues long. The gene calls are TRBV4-3 and TRBJ2-4, with D possibly TRBD2 on 6 matching bases. TRBJ2-7 matches the DNA end more closely, so the J call is doubtful. This clonotype was obtained from a human donor in good health. Sequenced input: blood. The CDR3 coding sequence is TGCGCCAGCAGCCTGGAGGGGAGAGGCGAGCAGTACTTC. This sequence encodes CASSLEGRGEQYF.